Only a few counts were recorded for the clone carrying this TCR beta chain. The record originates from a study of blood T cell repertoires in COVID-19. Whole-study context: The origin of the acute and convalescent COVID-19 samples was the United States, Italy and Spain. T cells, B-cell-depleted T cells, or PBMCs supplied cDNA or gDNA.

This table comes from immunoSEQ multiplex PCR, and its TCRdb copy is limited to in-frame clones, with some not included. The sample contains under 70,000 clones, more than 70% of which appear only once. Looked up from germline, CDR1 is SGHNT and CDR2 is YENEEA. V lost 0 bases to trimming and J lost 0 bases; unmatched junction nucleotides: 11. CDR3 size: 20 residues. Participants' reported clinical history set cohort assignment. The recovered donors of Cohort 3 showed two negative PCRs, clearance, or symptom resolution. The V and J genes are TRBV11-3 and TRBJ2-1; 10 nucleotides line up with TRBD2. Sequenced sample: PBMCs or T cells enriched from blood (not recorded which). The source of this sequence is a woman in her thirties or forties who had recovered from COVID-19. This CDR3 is CASSLEGLAGAISSYNEQFF. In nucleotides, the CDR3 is TGTGCCAGCAGCTTAGAAGGGCTAGCGGGGGCCATTAGCTCCTACAATGAGCAGTTCTTC.